These 5 T cell receptor beta chains were sequenced from one sample in a study of T cell repertoires in cytomegalovirus infection. No antigens are known for them. MiXCR, applied by TCRdb to the reads, yields one record per CDR3 protein. The sample holds fewer than 200,000 distinct CDR3 sequences; about a fifth are singletons and the top ten take roughly 25%. The sequences come from CD8+ T cells from cultured PBMCs, collected from culture after CMV antigen stimulation. The receptors shown here come from a human donor in good health (CMV status not recorded). Some clones in this sample may be carry-over from other donors' samples.

This clonotype is medium-sized in the sample. The chain uses TRBV27 and TRBJ2-7; a weak D match, TRBD2 (6 bases). CDR1 MNHEY and CDR2 SMNVEV come from the germline V gene (reference sequence). The CDR3 length is 14 residues. Trimming took 2 bases from V and 6 from J, leaving 14 bases between them. The CDR3 DNA reads as TGTGCCAGCAGTTTACCGGGACTCTTCACCGAGCAGTACTTC. This codes for CASSLPGLFTEQYF.

The table lists this clonotype with a few counts. The chain recombines TRBV19 with TRBJ1-1, with unresolved D. CDR3 length equals 11 residues. The V end lost 8 bases, the J end lost 0 bases, and 4 bases lay between the germline ends. Germline V CDR1 and CDR2: LNHDA, SQIVND (reference sequence). CDR3 protein: CASELNTEAFF. The CDR3 coding sequence is TGTGCCAGTGAATTGAACACTGAAGCTTTCTTT.

In its sample, this clonotype was seen a few times. The chain couples TRBV6-1 to TRBJ1-1; D is unresolved. CDR1 and CDR2 (germline): MNHNS, SASEGT. V shed 2 bases and J shed 0 bases, with 10 bases lying between them. This CDR3 contains 15 residues. The CDR3 DNA sequence: TGTGCCAGCAGTGAATTTATACAGCTGAACACTGAAGCTTTCTTT. Its protein is CASSEFIQLNTEAFF.

This clonotype was counted at least ten times. The chain carries TRBV18 and TRBJ2-3; 15 bases align to TRBD2. The CDR3 sequence is 19 residues long. V lost 4 bases to trimming and J lost 0 bases; unmatched junction nucleotides: 8. Per the germline V gene, CDR1 is KGHSH and CDR2 is LQKENI. CDR3 coding DNA: TGTGCCAGCTCACTTCGGACTAGCGGGGGGGCACTGAGCACAGATACGCAGTATTTT. Amino acids: CASSLRTSGGALSTDTQYF.

The chain combines TRBV7-2 with TRBJ2-1, with 10 bases identical to TRBD1. This CDR3 contains 15 residues. Per germline, CDR1 SGHTA and CDR2 FQGNSA. After removal of 8 bases from V and 2 bases from J, the junction contained 6 bases not matched to a gene. CDR3 loop: CASGGGQGPYNEQFF. The CDR3 coding sequence is TGTGCCAGCGGGGGGGGACAGGGGCCCTACAATGAGCAGTTCTTC.